This T cell receptor (beta chain) was recorded in a study of shared clonotypes between healthy human individuals. Notes on this clone: The same CDR3 can be traced to other DNA sequences in this sample.

Clones were read by immunoSEQ multiplex PCR, and TCRdb kept only the in-frame ones, dropping some. This sample carries around 2,000,000 clones, about 95% of them seen once, and the ten largest clones take approximately 1.2%. CDR1 and CDR2 (germline): SGDLS, YYNGEE. CDR3 size: 14 residues. The V end lost 0 bases, the J end lost 0 bases, and 6 bases lay between the germline ends. Naive CD8 cells lacked CD45RO and underwent positive selection for CCR7, leaving out terminally differentiated effector memory CD45RA+ cells. Sequenced material: naive CD8+ T cells sorted from blood. The rearrangement uses TRBV9 and TRBJ1-1; D gene unclear. The receptor was isolated from a man aged 18 to 30 in good health. The CDR3 DNA follows: TGTGCCAGCAGCGTAGGACCGATGAACACTGAAGCTTTCTTT. Its translation is CASSVGPMNTEAFF.